Each of the 9 T cell receptor beta chains below was sequenced from the same sample in a study of blood T cell repertoires in COVID-19. Only in-frame clones appear in the TCRdb table, and some are missing; sequencing was by immunoSEQ multiplex PCR. In the table there are roughly 100,000 clones, less than 85% of which are singletons. Sequences were obtained from peripheral blood. The receptors were sampled from an elderly woman with active or convalescent COVID-19.

This clone was seen a handful of times. The gene calls are TRBV5-6 and TRBJ1-5, with a weak D call TRBD1 (5 bases). This CDR3 region has 14 residues. Germline CDR1 is SGHDT and CDR2 is YYEEEE. Trimming took 2 bases from V and 6 from J, leaving 12 bases between them. CDR3 sequence: CASSFTTVGQPQHF. The CDR3 DNA reads as TGTGCCAGCAGCTTCACGACAGTCGGTCAGCCCCAGCATTTT.

The chain has TRBV7-8 and TRBJ1-1; D is perhaps TRBD1 (6 bases). Germline CDR1 and CDR2: SGHVS and FQNEAQ. Between the trimmed V and J ends, which lost 2 bases and 4 bases, there was a span of 11 bases. This CDR3 region has 14 residues. The CDR3 DNA reads as TGTGCCAGCAGCTTACATGGACAGAGCACTGAAGCTTTCTTT. Its protein product is CASSLHGQSTEAFF.

Regarding this clone: An end of the junction differs from the germline gene, which may be a read error. The chain links TRBV7-9 to TRBJ1-2; 10 bases fit TRBD1. The CDR3 length is 11 residues. CDR1 and CDR2 from the germline V gene are SEHNR and FQNEAQ (reference sequence). CDR3 nucleotide sequence: TGTGCCAGCAGCTTAGTCGGGACAGGGGACTTC. Translating gives CASSLVGTGDF.

This clone has only one observation. The genes are TRBV2 and TRBJ1-2, with 8 bases identical to TRBD1. V was pared by 6 bases and J by 0 bases, with 6 bases of the junction left unmatched. The length of the CDR3 is 15 residues. CDR1 and CDR2 from the germline V gene are SNHLY and FYNNEI. CDR3 in amino acids: CASRYGQGPNYGYTF. CDR3 nucleotide sequence: TGTGCCAGCAGATACGGACAGGGCCCTAACTATGGCTACACCTTC. The full variable domain, rest sourced from reference TRBV2 and TRBJ1-2, is EPEVTQTPSHQVTQMGQEVILRCVPISNHLYFYWYRQILGQKVEFLVSFYNNEISEKSEIFDDQFSVERPDGSNFTLKIRSTKLEDSAMYFCASRYGQGPNYGYTFGSGTRLTVV.

The chain uses TRBV6-1 and TRBJ1-2, with TRBD1 matching 7 bases. From germline, CDR1 is MNHNS and CDR2 SASEGT. After removal of 1 base from V and 8 bases from J, the junction contained 7 bases not matched to a gene. This CDR3 region has 14 residues. CDR3 in amino acids: CASSEGLTGRGYTF. DNA for the CDR3: TGTGCCAGCAGTGAAGGTTTGACAGGGCGAGGCTACACCTTC.

The rearrangement links TRBV27 to TRBJ2-1; 8 nucleotides match TRBD2. V dropped 4 bases and J dropped 9; count of bases not matched to a gene: 14. This CDR3 is 16 amino acids long. Germline loops: CDR1 MNHEY, CDR2 SMNVEV (reference sequence). CDR3 sequence reads: CASSSGVSGGLGEQFF. The DNA for the CDR3 is TGTGCCAGCAGTTCCGGGGTGTCGGGAGGGCTAGGTGAGCAGTTCTTC.

Remarks on this clone: The junction and the germline gene differ at one end; a read error may be behind it. This chain uses TRBV5-1 with TRBJ1-2, with D possibly TRBD1 on 5 matching bases. The CDR3 has 14 residues. CDR1 SGHRS and CDR2 YFSETQ come from the germline V gene. CDR3 bases: TGTGCCAGCAGCTACACAGCTCAAGGGGATGGCTACACCTTC. This sequence encodes CASSYTAQGDGYTF.

This chain connects TRBV19 to TRBJ1-5; tentative D call: TRBD1 (6 bases). CDR1 LNHDA and CDR2 SQIVND come from the germline V gene (reference sequence). The germline V and J ends were trimmed by 5 bases and 4 bases, with 12 bases remaining between them. The CDR3 covers 14 residues. DNA of the CDR3: TGTGCCAGTAGTCTCCACAGGGAAAATCAGCCCCAGCATTTT. Its protein is CASSLHRENQPQHF.

This clone showed up just a few times. The V gene is TRBV27, the J gene TRBJ2-7; the match to TRBD1 covers 7 bases. CDR1 and CDR2 (germline): MNHEY, SMNVEV (reference sequence). This CDR3 is built from 15 residues. V trimming: 2 bases; J trimming: 7 bases; junction bases outside the gene matches: 11. CDR3 in DNA: TGTGCCAGCAGTTTAACCCGGACAGGACGTGCAGAGCAGTACTTC. The encoded protein is CASSLTRTGRAEQYF.